The 15 T cell receptor beta chains below were found in one sample sequenced in a study of cytomegalovirus exposure and HLA in healthy donors. 13 Jbeta primers and 60 Vbeta primers were used for the PCR. Method: immunoSEQ multiplex PCR; TCRdb's copy keeps in-frame clones and lacks some. The listing records about 72,000 clones. The sample taken for sequencing was PBMCs. These receptors came from a woman aged 40 to 55 in good health and CMV-seropositive.

The chain is built from TRBV5-5 and TRBJ2-1; TRBD1 is a possible D gene (6 bases). The germline V and J ends were trimmed by 2 bases and 5 bases, with 14 bases remaining between them. Per the germline V gene, CDR1 is SGHKS and CDR2 is YYEKEE (reference sequence). This CDR3 comprises 15 residues. The CDR3 nucleotides are TGTGCCAGCAGCTTTCGGGGACAACGCAACAATGAGCAGTTCTTC. Translating it yields CASSFRGQRNNEQFF.

This sequence joins TRBV19 and TRBJ2-5, with D perhaps matching TRBD1 (6 bases). In germline, CDR1 is LNHDA, CDR2 SQIVND (reference sequence). V was clipped by 4 bases and J by 2 bases, with 8 bases between them. The CDR3 spans 13 residues. DNA of the CDR3: TGTGCCAGTAGTACAGGGGAACAAGAGACCCAGTACTTC. Its translation: CASSTGEQETQYF. The whole variable domain, filled in from reference TRBV19 and TRBJ2-5, reads DGGITQSPKYLFRKEGQNVTLSCEQNLNHDAMYWYRQDPGQGLRLIYYSQIVNDFQKGDIAEGYSVSREKKESFPLTVTSAQKNPTAFYLCASSTGEQETQYFGPGTRLLVL.

The V gene is TRBV21-1, the J gene TRBJ1-1; the D call in the table, TRBD1, was not verified against the DNA. TRBV21-1 constitutes a pseudogene. CDR3 length: 15 amino acids. CDR3 loop: CASSKDTGKDTEAFF. For the CDR3, the DNA is TGTGCCAGCAGCAAAGATACAGGGAAGGACACTGAAGCTTTCTTT.

The chain employs TRBV29-1 and TRBJ2-1; TRBD2 aligns across 14 bases. The germline gives CDR1 SQVTM, CDR2 ANQGSEA. The CDR3 consists of 15 residues. Trimming at V came to 6 bases and at J to 6 bases, leaving 7 bases not matched to a gene. As DNA, the CDR3 is TGCAGCGTCGCGGGACTAGCGGGGGCGATCAATGAGCAGTTCTTC. Its protein is CSVAGLAGAINEQFF.

The chain joins TRBV28 to TRBJ2-7; D gene unclear. V was shortened by 5 bases and J by 2 bases, with 4 bases between the two germline ends. Germline CDR1 is MDHEN and CDR2 is SYDVKM. The CDR3 runs 11 residues. The CDR3 DNA follows: TGTGCCAGCAGTATAACCTACGAGCAGTACTTC. This gives the protein CASSITYEQYF.

The chain couples TRBV19 to TRBJ1-2; D is uncertain. The germline CDR1 and CDR2 sequences are LNHDA and SQIVND (reference sequence). This CDR3 is built from 15 residues. V was shortened by 0 bases and J by 9 bases, with 17 bases between the two germline ends. This CDR3 reads CASSIDYGRSGSYTF. The CDR3 DNA sequence: TGTGCCAGTAGTATAGATTATGGACGGAGCGGGAGCTACACCTTC.

The rearrangement uses TRBV7-9 and TRBJ2-1, with D tentatively TRBD2 (5 bases). V dropped 5 bases and J dropped 5 bases, with 16 bases sitting between them. Germline V gene data show CDR1 as SEHNR and CDR2 as FQNEAQ (reference sequence). The CDR3 loop spans 15 amino acids. The CDR3, as DNA: TGTGCCAGCAGCCCCGGCGGACTGGCGAACAATGAGCAGTTCTTC. This sequence encodes CASSPGGLANNEQFF.

This chain connects TRBV6-1 to TRBJ1-3; D ambiguous. Germline V gene sequence: CDR1 MNHNS, CDR2 SASEGT. Trimming stripped 4 bases from V and 0 bases from J, with 4 bases between. This CDR3 comprises 13 residues. The CDR3, as DNA: TGTGCCAGCAGTGCGCGCTCTGGAAACACCATATATTTT. It yields the protein CASSARSGNTIYF.

V and J are TRBV6-9 and TRBJ1-2; maybe TRBD1 (6 bases). V was cut by 3 bases and J by 4 bases, with 12 bases left in between. Germline CDR1 reads MNHGY; CDR2 reads SVAAGI. This CDR3 is built from 14 residues. Here the CDR3 reads CASSYFTGSYGYTF. The CDR3 DNA reads TGTGCCAGCAGTTACTTCACAGGGAGCTATGGCTACACCTTC.

CDR3 in amino acids: CASRGQGWKETQYF. The CDR3, as DNA: TGTGCCAGCAGGGGACAGGGTTGGAAGGAGACCCAGTACTTC. The rearrangement links TRBV25-1 to TRBJ2-5, with 9 positions matching TRBD1. The germline CDR1 and CDR2 sequences are MGHDK and SYGVNS. V gave up 6 bases and J gave up 5 bases; unmatched junction bases: 7. The CDR3 sequence is 14 residues long.

The rearrangement uses TRBV11-3 and TRBJ2-1, with D unclear. V shed 1 base and J shed 5 bases, with 9 bases lying between them. Germline assignment: CDR1 SGHNT and CDR2 YENEEA. The CDR3 is 14 amino acids. CDR3 bases: TGTGCCAGCAGCTTAGGCTTGGGCAACAATGAGCAGTTCTTC. Residues: CASSLGLGNNEQFF.

CDR3 loop: CASSPGLNTEAFF. CDR3 DNA: TGCGCCAGCAGCCCAGGGTTGAACACTGAAGCTTTCTTT. This chain joins TRBV10-1 and TRBJ1-1; a possible D gene is TRBD1 (5 bases). This CDR3 has 13 residues. Per the germline V gene, CDR1 is WNHNN and CDR2 is SYGVQD (reference sequence). Trimming took off 6 bases at V and 0 bases at J, with 8 bases between the two ends.

This rearrangement joins TRBV9 to TRBJ2-1; 7 positions match TRBD2. Germline trimming cut 4 bases from V and 5 bases from J; bases unmatched to any gene: 15. CDR3 length: 17 amino acids. The germline gives CDR1 SGDLS, CDR2 YYNGEE. The CDR3 DNA reads as TGTGCCAGCAGCACCCGGTTAAGGGCGGGAGCACACAATGAGCAGTTCTTC. This codes for CASSTRLRAGAHNEQFF.

The chain carries TRBV4-1 and TRBJ1-2, with TRBD1 as a possible D gene (5 bases). Trimming shortened V by 1 base and J by 0 bases, and 9 bases separated the two germline ends. CDR1 and CDR2 from the germline V gene are MGHRA and YSYEKL. The CDR3 consists of 15 residues. The CDR3 DNA is TGCGCCAGCAGCCAAGGGGGACTATCTAACTATGGCTACACCTTC. Translated: CASSQGGLSNYGYTF.

A note on this clone: A read error may produce the germline difference seen at one junction end. This sequence joins TRBV29-1 and TRBJ2-7; no clear D gene. Looked up from germline, CDR1 is SQVTM and CDR2 is ANQGSEA. CDR3 size: 9 residues. DNA of the CDR3: TGTCAACGGGTCCTCGAGCAGTACTTC. Protein sequence: CQRVLEQYF.